Listed below are T cell receptor beta chains from one sample, sequenced in a study of a mutant IDH1 vaccine in newly diagnosed glioma. Generated by immunoSEQ multiplex PCR, the TCRdb table keeps only in-frame clones and is missing some. The sample includes 85,000 to 100,000 clones, under 90% of them seen just once. Source: PBMCs, taken from a glioma patient treated with radiotherapy, temozolomide or both. These receptors came from a woman in her forties or fifties with glioma. Both conserved end residues are part of each CDR3. D genes are given only for firm matches. Clone size is shown for a subset of rows, as once, few, many or a class of expanded clone.

D gene,J gene,V gene,clone size,CDR3 protein,CDR3 DNA
TRBD2,TRBJ2-3,TRBV13,.,CASSRRTSGARTDTQYF,TGTGCCAGCAGCCGTAGGACTAGCGGGGCCCGCACAGATACGCAGTATTTT
TRBD1,TRBJ2-7,TRBV7-2,once,CASSLAPGYRDRGREQYF,TGTGCCAGCAGCTTAGCCCCCGGATATCGGGACAGGGGGCGGGAGCAGTACTTC
.,TRBJ1-3,TRBV6-5,few,CASSTISGNTIYF,TGTGCCAGCAGTACCATCTCTGGAAACACCATATATTTT
.,TRBJ1-5,TRBV28,.,CASSPPISNQPQHF,TGTGCCAGCAGTCCACCCATTAGCAATCAGCCCCAGCATTTT
.,TRBJ1-2,TRBV6-4,.,CASSDSPGSGGSNYGYTF,TGTGCCAGCAGTGACTCCCCAGGGTCTGGGGGATCTAACTATGGCTACACCTTC
.,TRBJ2-7,TRBV12-2,.,CASRQCEQYF,TGTGCAAGTCGCCAGTGCGAGCAGTACTTC
.,TRBJ2-7,TRBV4-1,.,CASSQDPGLPGEQYF,TGCGCCAGCAGCCAAGATCCGGGCTTGCCTGGGGAGCAGTACTTC
.,TRBJ2-7,TRBV21-1,.,CASSRRRPPGEQYF,TGTGCCAGCAGCCGAAGGCGGCCCCCGGGAGAGCAGTACTTC
.,TRBJ1-2,TRBV5-1,few,CASAGSGTSRSYTF,TGCGCCAGCGCTGGATCCGGGACTTCAAGAAGCTACACCTTC
.,TRBJ2-7,TRBV7-2,.,CASRLMGDEQYF,TGTGCCAGCAGACTAATGGGAGACGAGCAGTACTTC
.,TRBJ2-1,TRBV14,.,CASSQKPAQYNEQFF,TGTGCCAGCAGCCAGAAGCCTGCACAGTACAATGAGCAGTTCTTC
.,TRBJ1-5,TRBV5-1,.,CASSLGGGGQPQHF,TGCGCCAGCAGCTTGGGAGGAGGTGGTCAGCCCCAGCATTTT
TRBD1,TRBJ1-2,TRBV6-6,.,CASSSGQDYGYTF,TGTGCCAGCAGCTCAGGACAGGACTATGGCTACACCTTC
TRBD1,TRBJ1-1,TRBV6-1,once,CASRTGMNTEAFF,TGTGCCAGCAGGACAGGGATGAACACTGAAGCTTTCTTT
.,TRBJ1-4,TRBV30,few,CAWEEGTANEKLFF,TGTGCCTGGGAAGAGGGGACTGCTAATGAAAAACTGTTTTTT
TRBD1,TRBJ1-4,TRBV5-1,.,CASSEDRRTTNEKLFF,TGCGCCAGCAGCGAGGACAGGCGAACAACTAATGAAAAACTGTTTTTT
.,TRBJ2-1,TRBV10-1,.,CASSALNEQFF,TGCGCCAGCAGCGCCCTAAATGAGCAGTTCTTC
TRBD1,TRBJ1-4,TRBV2,few,CASSGDSPNEKLFF,TGTGCCAGCAGCGGGGACAGTCCTAATGAAAAACTGTTTTTT
TRBD1,TRBJ2-7,TRBV5-8,.,CASSSTGGSYEQYF,TGTGCCAGCAGCTCGACAGGGGGCTCCTACGAGCAGTACTTC
.,TRBJ1-4,TRBV18,.,CASSRSEGGEKLFF,TGTGCCAGCTCAAGGTCCGAAGGGGGTGAAAAACTGTTTTTT
TRBD1,TRBJ1-2,TRBV7-9,.,CASSPGQVSGYTF,TGTGCCAGCAGCCCCGGACAGGTATCTGGCTACACCTTC
TRBD2,TRBJ2-5,TRBV6-6,.,CASAIAGGGRETQYF,TGTGCCAGCGCTATAGCGGGGGGGGGTCGAGAGACCCAGTACTTC